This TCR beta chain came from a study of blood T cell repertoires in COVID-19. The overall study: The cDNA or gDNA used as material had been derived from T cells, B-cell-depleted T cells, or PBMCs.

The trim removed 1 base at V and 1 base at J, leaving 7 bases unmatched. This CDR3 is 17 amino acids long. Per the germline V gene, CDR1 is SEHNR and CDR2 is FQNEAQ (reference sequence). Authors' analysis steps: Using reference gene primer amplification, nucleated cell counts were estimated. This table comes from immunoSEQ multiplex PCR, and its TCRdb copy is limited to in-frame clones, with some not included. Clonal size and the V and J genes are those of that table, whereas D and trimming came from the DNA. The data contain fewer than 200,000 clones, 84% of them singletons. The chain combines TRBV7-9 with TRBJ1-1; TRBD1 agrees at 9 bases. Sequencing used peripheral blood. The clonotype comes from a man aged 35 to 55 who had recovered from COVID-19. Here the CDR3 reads CASSLDGQGHWNTEAFF. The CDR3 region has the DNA TGTGCCAGCAGCTTAGATGGACAGGGGCATTGGAACACTGAAGCTTTCTTT.